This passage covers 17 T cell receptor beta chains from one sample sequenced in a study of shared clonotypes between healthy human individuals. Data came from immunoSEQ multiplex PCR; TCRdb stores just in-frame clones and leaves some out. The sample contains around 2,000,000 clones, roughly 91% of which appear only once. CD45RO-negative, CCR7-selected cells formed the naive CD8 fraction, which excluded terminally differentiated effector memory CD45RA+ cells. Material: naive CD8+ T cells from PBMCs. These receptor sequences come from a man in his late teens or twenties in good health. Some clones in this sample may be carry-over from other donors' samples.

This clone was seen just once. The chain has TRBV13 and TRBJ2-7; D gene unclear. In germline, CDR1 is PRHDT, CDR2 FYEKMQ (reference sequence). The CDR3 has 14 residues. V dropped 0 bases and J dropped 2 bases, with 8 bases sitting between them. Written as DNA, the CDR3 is TGTGCCAGCAGCTTAGGGGGAACCCCCTACGAGCAGTACTTC. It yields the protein CASSLGGTPYEQYF.

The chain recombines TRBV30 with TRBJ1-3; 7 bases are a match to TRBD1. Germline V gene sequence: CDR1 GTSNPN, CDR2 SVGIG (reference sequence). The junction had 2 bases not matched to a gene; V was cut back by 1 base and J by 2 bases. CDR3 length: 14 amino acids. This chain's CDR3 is CAWSGQGPGNTIYF. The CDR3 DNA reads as TGTGCCTGGAGTGGACAGGGCCCTGGAAACACCATATATTTT.

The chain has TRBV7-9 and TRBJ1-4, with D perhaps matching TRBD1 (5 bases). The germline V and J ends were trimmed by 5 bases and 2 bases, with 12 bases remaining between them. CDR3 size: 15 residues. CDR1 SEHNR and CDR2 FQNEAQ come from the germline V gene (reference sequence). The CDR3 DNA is TGTGCCAGCAGCACAAGGCCAGGGACTAATGAAAAACTGTTTTTT. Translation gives CASSTRPGTNEKLFF.

CDR3 coding DNA: TGTGCCAGTAGTATAGATCTTCTTGGCTACACCTTC. It codes for CASSIDLLGYTF. This chain links TRBV19 with TRBJ1-2; D is uncertain. The germline V gene has CDR1 LNHDA and CDR2 SQIVND (reference sequence). This CDR3 has 12 residues. V was cut by 0 bases and J by 7 bases, with 6 bases left in between.

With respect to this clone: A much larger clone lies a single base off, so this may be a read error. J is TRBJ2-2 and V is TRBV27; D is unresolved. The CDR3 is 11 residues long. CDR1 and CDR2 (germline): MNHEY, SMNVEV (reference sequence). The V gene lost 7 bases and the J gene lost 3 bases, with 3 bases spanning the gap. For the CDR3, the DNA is TGTGCCAGCACGGACACCGGGGAGCTGTTTTTT. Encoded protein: CASTDTGELFF.

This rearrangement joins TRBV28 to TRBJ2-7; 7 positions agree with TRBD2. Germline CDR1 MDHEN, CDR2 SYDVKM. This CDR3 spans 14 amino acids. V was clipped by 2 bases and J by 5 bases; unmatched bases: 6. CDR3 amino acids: CASSLLAGADEQYF. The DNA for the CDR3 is TGTGCCAGCAGTTTACTGGCGGGAGCCGACGAGCAGTACTTC.

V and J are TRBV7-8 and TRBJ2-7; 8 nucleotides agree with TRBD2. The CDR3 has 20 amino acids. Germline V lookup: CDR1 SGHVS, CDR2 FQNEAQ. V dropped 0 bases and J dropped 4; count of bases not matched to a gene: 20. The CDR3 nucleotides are TGTGCCAGCAGCTTAGCGCTCGGGCCAGCGGGAGTTAGGACCGGGTACGAGCAGTACTTC. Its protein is CASSLALGPAGVRTGYEQYF.

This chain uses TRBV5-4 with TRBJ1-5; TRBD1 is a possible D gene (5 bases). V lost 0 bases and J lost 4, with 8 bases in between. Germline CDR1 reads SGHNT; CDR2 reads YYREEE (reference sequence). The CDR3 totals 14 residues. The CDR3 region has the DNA TGTGCCAGCAGCTTGGGGGGCCGGAATCAGCCCCAGCATTTT. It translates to CASSLGGRNQPQHF.

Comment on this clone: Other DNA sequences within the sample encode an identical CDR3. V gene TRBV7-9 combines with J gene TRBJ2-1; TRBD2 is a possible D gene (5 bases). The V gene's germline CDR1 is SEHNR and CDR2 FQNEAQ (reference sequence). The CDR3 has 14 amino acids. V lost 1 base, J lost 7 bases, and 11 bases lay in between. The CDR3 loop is CASSLGGSRNEQFF. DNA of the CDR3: TGTGCCAGCAGCTTAGGCGGGTCTCGAAATGAGCAGTTCTTC.

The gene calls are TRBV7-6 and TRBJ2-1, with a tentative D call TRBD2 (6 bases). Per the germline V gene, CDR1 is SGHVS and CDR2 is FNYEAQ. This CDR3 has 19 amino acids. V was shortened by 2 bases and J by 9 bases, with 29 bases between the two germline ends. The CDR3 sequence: CASSLSSGLRQAGLGEQFF. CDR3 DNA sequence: TGTGCCAGCAGCTTATCTTCTGGACTACGGCAAGCCGGTCTCGGTGAGCAGTTCTTC.

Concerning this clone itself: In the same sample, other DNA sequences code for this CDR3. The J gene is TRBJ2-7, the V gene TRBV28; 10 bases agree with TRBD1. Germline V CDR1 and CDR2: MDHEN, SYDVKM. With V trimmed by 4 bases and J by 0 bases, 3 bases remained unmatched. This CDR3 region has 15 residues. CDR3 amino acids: CASSSRQGASYEQYF. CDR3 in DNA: TGTGCCAGCAGTTCGCGACAGGGGGCCTCCTACGAGCAGTACTTC.

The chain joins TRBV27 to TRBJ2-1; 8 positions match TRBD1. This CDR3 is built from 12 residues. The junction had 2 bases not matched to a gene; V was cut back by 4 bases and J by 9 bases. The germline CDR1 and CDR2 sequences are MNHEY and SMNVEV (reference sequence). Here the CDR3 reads CASSSTGGEQFF. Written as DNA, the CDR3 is TGTGCCAGCAGTTCTACAGGGGGTGAGCAGTTCTTC.

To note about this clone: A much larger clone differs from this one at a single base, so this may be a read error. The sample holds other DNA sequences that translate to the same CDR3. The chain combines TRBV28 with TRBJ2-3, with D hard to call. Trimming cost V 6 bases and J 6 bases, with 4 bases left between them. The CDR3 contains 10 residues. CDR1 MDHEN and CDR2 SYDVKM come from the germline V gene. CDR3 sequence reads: CASSGDTQYF. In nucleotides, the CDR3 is TGTGCCAGCAGCGGCGATACGCAGTATTTT.

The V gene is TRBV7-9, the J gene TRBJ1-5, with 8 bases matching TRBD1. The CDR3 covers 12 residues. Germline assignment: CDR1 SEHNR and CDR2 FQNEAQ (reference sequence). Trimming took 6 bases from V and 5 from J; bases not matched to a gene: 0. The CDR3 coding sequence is TGTGCCAGCAGGACAGGGGATCAGCCCCAGCATTTT. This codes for CASRTGDQPQHF.

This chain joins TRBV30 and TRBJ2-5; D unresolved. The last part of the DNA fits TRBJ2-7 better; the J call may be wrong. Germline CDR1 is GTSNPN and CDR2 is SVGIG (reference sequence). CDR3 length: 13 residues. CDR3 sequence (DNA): TGTGCCTGGAGTGTACACGGTGACTACGAGCAGTACTTC. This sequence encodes CAWSVHGDYEQYF.

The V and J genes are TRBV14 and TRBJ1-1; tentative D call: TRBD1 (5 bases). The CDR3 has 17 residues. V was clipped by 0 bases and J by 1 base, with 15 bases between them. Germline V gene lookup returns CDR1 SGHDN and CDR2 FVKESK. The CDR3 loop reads CASSQEGWAGTNTEAFF. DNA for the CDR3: TGTGCCAGCAGCCAAGAGGGCTGGGCAGGGACGAACACTGAAGCTTTCTTT.

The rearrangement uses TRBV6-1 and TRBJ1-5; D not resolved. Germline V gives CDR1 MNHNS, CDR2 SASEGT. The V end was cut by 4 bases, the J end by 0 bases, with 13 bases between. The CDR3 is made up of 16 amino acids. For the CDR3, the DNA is TGTGCCAGCAGTGCTCGGGCCAGATATAGCAATCAGCCCCAGCATTTT. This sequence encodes CASSARARYSNQPQHF.